This T cell receptor (beta chain) was obtained from a study of cytomegalovirus exposure and HLA in healthy donors. A word on this clone: Its cognate antigen is unknown.

The PCR made use of 60 Vbeta and 13 Jbeta primers. Authors' analysis steps: Approximately 11 million of the 80 million or so unique TCR beta chains counted in a later analysis were shared. Sequenced by immunoSEQ multiplex PCR; TCRdb stores in-frame clones only, minus some. The V and J calls and clone size are taken from that table; D and trimming were inferred from the DNA. The sample contains approximately 88,000 clones, 60% to 80% of which appear only once. Each of the donors was a healthy bone marrow donor. Findings and caveats of the study: Earlier analysis looked at TCR beta V segments, and most were productive about 87% or about 30% of the time. Researchers had no immune exposure information except CMV serostatus available.

The sequence was obtained from a man aged 30-40 years in good health and CMV-seronegative. Sequencing input: PBMCs.

CDR3 residues: CASRSLTGRVSYEQYF. CDR3 nucleotides: TGTGCCAGCAGAAGCCTAACAGGGCGAGTTTCCTACGAGCAGTACTTC. The chain carries TRBV28 and TRBJ2-7, with D tentatively TRBD1 (6 bases). Trimming took off 6 bases at V and 1 base at J, with 19 bases between the two ends. The CDR3 has 16 amino acids. CDR1 is MDHEN, CDR2 SYDVKM, per germline.